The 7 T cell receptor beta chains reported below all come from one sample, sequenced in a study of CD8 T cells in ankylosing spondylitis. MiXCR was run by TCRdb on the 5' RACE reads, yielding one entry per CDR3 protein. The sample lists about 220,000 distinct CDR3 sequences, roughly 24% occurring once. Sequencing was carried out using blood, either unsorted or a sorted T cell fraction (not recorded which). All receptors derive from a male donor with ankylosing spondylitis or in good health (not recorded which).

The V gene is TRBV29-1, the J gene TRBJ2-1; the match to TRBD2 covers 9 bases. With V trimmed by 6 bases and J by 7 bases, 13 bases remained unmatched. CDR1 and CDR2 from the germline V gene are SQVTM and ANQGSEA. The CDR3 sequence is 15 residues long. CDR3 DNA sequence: TGCAGCGTCAAAGGGGCGGGAGGGCCGTCGAATGAGCAGTTCTTC. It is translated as CSVKGAGGPSNEQFF.

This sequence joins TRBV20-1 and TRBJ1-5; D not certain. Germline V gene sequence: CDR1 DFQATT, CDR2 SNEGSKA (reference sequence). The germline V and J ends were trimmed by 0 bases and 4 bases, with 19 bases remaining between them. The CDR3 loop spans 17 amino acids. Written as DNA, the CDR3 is TGCAGTGCTAGAGAAAGCTTTACCAATCGCTTAAATCAGCCCCAGCATTTT. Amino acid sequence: CSARESFTNRLNQPQHF.

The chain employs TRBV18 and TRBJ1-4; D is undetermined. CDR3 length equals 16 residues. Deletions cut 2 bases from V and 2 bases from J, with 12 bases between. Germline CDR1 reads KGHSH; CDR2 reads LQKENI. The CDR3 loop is CASSPRADGTNEKLFF. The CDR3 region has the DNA TGTGCCAGCTCACCAAGGGCAGATGGTACTAATGAAAAACTGTTTTTT.

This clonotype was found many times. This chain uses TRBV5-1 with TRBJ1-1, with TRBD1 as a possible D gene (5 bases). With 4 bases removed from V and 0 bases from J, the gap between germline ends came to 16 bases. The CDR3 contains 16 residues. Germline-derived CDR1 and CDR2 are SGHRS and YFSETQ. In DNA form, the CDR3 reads TGCGCCAGCAGCGAGCAACCGGGACGGATGAACACTGAAGCTTTCTTT. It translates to CASSEQPGRMNTEAFF. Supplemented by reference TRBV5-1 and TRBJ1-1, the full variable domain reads KAGVTQTPRYLIKTRGQQVTLSCSPISGHRSVSWYQQTPGQGLQFLFEYFSETQRNKGNFPGRFSGRQFSNSRSEMNVSTLELGDSALYLCASSEQPGRMNTEAFFGQGTRLTVV.

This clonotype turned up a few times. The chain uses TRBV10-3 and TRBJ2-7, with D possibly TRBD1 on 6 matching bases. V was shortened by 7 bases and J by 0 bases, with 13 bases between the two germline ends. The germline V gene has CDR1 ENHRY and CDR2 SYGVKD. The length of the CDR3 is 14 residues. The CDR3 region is CAITRDTDSYEQYF. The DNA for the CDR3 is TGTGCCATCACCCGGGACACCGACTCCTACGAGCAGTACTTC.

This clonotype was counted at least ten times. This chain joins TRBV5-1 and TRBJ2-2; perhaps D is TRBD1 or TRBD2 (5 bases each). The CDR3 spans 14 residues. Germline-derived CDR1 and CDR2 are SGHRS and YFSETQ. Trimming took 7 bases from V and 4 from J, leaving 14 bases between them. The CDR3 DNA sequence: TGCGCCAGCCGGCCGGGGCTACTCACCGGGGAGCTGTTTTTT. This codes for CASRPGLLTGELFF.

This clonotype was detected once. CDR3 DNA sequence: TGCAGTGCTTATGGGCAACTCGACTATGGCTACACCTTC. Translation gives CSAYGQLDYGYTF. The rearrangement uses TRBV20-1 and TRBJ1-2; D gene unclear. Deletions cut 5 bases from V and 3 bases from J, with 13 bases between. CDR3 length equals 13 residues. From germline, CDR1 is DFQATT and CDR2 SNEGSKA (reference sequence).